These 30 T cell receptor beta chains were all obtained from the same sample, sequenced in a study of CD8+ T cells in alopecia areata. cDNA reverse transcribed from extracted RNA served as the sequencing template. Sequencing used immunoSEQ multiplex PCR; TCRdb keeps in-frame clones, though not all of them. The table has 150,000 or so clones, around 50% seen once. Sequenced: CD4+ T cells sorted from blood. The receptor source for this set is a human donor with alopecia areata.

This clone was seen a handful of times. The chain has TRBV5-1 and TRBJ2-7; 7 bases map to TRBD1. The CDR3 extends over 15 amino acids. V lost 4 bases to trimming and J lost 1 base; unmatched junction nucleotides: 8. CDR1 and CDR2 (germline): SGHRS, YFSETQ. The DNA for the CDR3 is TGCGCCAGCAGCAGAACAGGGGTAGCATCCTACGAGCAGTACTTC. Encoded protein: CASSRTGVASYEQYF.

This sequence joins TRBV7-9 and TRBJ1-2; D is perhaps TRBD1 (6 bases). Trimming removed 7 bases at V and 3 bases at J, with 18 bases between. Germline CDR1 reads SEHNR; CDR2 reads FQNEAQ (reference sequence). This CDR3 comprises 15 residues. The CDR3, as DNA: TGTGCCAGCACCAAAGGACAGCCTTCTTACTATGGCTACACCTTC. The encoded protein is CASTKGQPSYYGYTF.

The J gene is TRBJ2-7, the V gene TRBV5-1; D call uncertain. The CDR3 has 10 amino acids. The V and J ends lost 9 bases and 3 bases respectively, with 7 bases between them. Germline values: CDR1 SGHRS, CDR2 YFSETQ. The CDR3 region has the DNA TGCGCCACCCAGATCTACGAGCAGTACTTC. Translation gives CATQIYEQYF.

CDR3 nucleotide sequence: TGTGCCAGCAGTGGGACAGGGGGATTCGCCGGGGAGCTGTTTTTT. Its protein is CASSGTGGFAGELFF. The chain uses TRBV28 and TRBJ2-2; 11 positions match TRBD1. CDR1 is MDHEN and CDR2 is SYDVKM in the germline V gene. V gave up 5 bases and J gave up 6 bases; unmatched junction bases: 5. This CDR3 contains 15 residues.

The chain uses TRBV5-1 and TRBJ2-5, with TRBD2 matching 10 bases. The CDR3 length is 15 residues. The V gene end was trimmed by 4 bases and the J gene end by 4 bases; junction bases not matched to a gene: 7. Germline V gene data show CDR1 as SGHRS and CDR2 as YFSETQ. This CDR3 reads CASSQLGLALETQYF. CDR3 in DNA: TGCGCCAGCAGCCAACTGGGACTAGCGTTAGAGACCCAGTACTTC.

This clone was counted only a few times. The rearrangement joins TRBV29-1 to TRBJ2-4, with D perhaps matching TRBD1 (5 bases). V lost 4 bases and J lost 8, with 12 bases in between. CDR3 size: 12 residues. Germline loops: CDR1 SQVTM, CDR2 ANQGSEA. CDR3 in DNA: TGCAGCGTTGTCCAGGGTTCGGACATTCAGTACTTC. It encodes CSVVQGSDIQYF.

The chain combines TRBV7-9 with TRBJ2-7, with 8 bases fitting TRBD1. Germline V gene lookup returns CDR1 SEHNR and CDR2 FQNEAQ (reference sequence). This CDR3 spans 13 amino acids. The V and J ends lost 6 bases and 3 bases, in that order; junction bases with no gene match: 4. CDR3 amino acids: CASSLQGGYEQYF. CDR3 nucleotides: TGTGCCAGCAGTTTACAGGGGGGCTACGAGCAGTACTTC. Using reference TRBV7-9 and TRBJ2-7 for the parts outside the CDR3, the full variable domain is DTGVSQNPRHKITKRGQNVTFRCDPISEHNRLYWYRQTLGQGPEFLTYFQNEAQLEKSRLLSDRFSAERPKGSFSTLEIQRTEQGDSAMYLCASSLQGGYEQYFGPGTRLTVT.

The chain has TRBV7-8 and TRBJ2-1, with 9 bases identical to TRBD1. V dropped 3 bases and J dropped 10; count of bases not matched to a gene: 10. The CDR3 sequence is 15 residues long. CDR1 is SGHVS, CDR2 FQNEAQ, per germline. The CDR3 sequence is CASSLETGTGNEQFF. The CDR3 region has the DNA TGTGCCAGCAGCTTGGAAACCGGGACAGGGAACGAGCAGTTCTTC. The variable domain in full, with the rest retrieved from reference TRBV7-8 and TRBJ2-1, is GAGVSQSPRYKVAKRGQDVALRCDPISGHVSLFWYQQALGQGPEFLTYFQNEAQLDKSGLPSDRFFAERPEGSVSTLKIQRTQQEDSAVYLCASSLETGTGNEQFFGPGTRLTVL.

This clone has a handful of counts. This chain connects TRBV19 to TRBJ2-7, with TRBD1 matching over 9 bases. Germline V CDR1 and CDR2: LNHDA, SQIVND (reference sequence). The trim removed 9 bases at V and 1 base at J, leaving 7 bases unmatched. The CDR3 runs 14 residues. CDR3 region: CASASGTGSYEQYF. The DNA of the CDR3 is TGTGCCAGCGCATCCGGGACAGGGTCCTACGAGCAGTACTTC.

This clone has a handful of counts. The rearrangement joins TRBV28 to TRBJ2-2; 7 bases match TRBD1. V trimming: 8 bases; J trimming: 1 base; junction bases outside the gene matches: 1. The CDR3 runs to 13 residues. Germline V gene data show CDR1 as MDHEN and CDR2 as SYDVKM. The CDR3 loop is CASRTGNTGELFF. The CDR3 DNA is TGTGCCAGCCGGACAGGGAACACCGGGGAGCTGTTTTTT.

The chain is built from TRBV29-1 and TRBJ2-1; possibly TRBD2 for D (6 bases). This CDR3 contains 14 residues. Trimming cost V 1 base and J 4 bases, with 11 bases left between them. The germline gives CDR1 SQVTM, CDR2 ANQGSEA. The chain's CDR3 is CSVEVLAKYNEQFF. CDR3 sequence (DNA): TGCAGCGTTGAAGTCCTAGCGAAGTACAATGAGCAGTTCTTC.

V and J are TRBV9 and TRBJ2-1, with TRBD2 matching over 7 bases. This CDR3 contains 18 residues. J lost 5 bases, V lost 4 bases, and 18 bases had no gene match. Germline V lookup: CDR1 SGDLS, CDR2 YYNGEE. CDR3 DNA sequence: TGTGCCAGCAGCACCCTCGGGACTACCATCATAGACCACAATGAGCAGTTCTTC. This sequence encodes CASSTLGTTIIDHNEQFF.

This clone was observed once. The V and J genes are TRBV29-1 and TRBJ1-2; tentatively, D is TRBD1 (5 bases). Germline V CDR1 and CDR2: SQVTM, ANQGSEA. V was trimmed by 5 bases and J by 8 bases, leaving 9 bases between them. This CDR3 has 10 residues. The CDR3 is CSVNGGGYTF. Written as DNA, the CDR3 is TGCAGCGTTAACGGGGGAGGCTACACCTTC.

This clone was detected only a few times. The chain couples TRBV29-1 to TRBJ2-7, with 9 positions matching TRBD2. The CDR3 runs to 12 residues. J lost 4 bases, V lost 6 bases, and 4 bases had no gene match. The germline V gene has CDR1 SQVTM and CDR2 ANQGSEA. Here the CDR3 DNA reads TGCAGCGTGGTAGCGGGAGTGTACGAGCAGTACTTC. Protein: CSVVAGVYEQYF.

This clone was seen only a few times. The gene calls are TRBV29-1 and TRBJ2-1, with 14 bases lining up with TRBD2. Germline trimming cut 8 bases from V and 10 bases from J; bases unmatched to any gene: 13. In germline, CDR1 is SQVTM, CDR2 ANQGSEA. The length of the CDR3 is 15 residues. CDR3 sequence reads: CSLSRGLAGVEEQFF. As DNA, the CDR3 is TGCAGCCTCAGTAGGGGACTAGCGGGAGTAGAGGAGCAGTTCTTC.

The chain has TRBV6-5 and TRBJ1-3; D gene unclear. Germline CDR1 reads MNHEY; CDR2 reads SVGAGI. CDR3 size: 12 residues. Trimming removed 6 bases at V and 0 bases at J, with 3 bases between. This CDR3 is CASRGSGNTIYF. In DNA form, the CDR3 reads TGTGCCAGCAGGGGCTCTGGAAACACCATATATTTT.

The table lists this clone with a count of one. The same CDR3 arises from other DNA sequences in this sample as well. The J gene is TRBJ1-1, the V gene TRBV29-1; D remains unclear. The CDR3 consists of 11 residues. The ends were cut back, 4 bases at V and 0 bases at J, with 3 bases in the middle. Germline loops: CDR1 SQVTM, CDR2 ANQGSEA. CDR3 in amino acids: CSVGMNTEAFF. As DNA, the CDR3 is TGCAGCGTTGGGATGAACACTGAAGCTTTCTTT.

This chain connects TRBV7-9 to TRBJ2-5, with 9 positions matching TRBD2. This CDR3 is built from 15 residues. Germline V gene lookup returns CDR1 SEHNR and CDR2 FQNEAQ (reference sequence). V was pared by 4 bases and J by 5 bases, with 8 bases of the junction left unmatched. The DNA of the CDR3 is TGTGCCAGCAGCTATTATAGCGGGAGAGCGGAGACCCAGTACTTC. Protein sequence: CASSYYSGRAETQYF.

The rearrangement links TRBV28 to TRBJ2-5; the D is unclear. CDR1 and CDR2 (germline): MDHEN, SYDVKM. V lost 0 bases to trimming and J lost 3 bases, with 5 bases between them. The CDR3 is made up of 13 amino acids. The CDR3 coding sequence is TGTGCCAGCAGTTTATGGCAGGAAGAGACCCAGTACTTC. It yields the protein CASSLWQEETQYF.

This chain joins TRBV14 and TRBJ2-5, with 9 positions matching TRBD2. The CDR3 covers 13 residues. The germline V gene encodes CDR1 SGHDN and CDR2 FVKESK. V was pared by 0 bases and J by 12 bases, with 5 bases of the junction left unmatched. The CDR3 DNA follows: TGTGCCAGCAGCCAAGATCGTGGGACTAGCAAGTACTTC. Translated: CASSQDRGTSKYF.

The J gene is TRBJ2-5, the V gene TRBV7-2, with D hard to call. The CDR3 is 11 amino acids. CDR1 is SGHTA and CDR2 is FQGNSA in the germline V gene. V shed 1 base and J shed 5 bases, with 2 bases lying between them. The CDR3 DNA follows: TGTGCCAGCAGCTTAGTTGAGACCCAGTACTTC. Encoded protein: CASSLVETQYF.

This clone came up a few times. As DNA, the CDR3 is TGTGCCAGTAGTCACACCCCGACAGCAACCGGGGAGCTGTTTTTT. Translation: CASSHTPTATGELFF. The rearrangement links TRBV19 to TRBJ2-2, with D possibly TRBD1 on 5 matching bases. The CDR3 is made up of 15 amino acids. Germline V lookup: CDR1 LNHDA, CDR2 SQIVND (reference sequence). V was cut by 5 bases and J by 5 bases, with 15 bases left in between.

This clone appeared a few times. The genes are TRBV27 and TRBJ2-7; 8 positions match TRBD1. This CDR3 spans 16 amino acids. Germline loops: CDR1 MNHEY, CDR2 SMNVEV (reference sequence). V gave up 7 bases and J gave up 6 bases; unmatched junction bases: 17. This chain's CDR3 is CASTRGSGQGPLEQYF. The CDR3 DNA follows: TGTGCCAGCACCCGAGGAAGTGGACAGGGCCCCCTCGAGCAGTACTTC.

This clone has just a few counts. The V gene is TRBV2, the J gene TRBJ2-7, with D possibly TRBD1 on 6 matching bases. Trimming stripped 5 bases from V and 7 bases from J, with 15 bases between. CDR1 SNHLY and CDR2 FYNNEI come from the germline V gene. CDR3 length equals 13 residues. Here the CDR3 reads CASSSQGSGEQYF. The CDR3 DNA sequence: TGTGCCAGCAGTTCACAGGGAAGTGGAGAGCAGTACTTC.

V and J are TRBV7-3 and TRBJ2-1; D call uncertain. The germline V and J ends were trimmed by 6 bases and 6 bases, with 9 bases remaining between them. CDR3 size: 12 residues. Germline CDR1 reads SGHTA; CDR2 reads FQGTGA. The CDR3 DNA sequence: TGTGCCAGCAGTCCTAATCTCAATGAGCAGTTCTTC. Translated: CASSPNLNEQFF. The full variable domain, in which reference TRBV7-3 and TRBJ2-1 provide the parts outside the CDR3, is GAGVSQTPSNKVTEKGKYVELRCDPISGHTALYWYRQSLGQGPEFLIYFQGTGAADDSGLPNDRFFAVRPEGSVSTLKIQRTERGDSAVYLCASSPNLNEQFFGPGTRLTVL.

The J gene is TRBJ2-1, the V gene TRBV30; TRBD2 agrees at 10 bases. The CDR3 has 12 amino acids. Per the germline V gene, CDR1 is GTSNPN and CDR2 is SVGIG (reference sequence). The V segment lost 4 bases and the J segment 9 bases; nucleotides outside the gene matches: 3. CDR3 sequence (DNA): TGTGCCTGGACTGCTAGCGGGAGTGAGCAGTTCTTC. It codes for CAWTASGSEQFF.

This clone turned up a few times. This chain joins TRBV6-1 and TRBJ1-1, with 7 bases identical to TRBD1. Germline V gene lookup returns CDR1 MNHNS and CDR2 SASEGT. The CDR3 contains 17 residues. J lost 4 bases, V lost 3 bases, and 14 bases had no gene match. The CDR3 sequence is CASSERQGPLLSTEAFF. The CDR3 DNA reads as TGTGCCAGCAGTGAGAGACAGGGACCCCTTTTGAGCACTGAAGCTTTCTTT.

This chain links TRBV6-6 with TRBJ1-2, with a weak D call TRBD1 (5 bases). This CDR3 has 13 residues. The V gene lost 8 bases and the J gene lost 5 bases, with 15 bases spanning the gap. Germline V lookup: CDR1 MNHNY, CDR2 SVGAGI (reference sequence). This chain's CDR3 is CASAGTGGYGYTF. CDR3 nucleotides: TGTGCCAGCGCCGGGACTGGGGGTTATGGCTACACCTTC.

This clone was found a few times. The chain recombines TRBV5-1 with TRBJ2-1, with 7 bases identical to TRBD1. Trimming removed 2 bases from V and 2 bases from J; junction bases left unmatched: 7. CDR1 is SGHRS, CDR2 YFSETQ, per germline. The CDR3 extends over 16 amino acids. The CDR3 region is CASSFSTGDTYNEQFF. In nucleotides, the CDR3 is TGCGCCAGCAGCTTCTCCACAGGGGACACCTACAATGAGCAGTTCTTC. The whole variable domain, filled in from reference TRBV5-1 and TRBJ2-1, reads KAGVTQTPRYLIKTRGQQVTLSCSPISGHRSVSWYQQTPGQGLQFLFEYFSETQRNKGNFPGRFSGRQFSNSRSEMNVSTLELGDSALYLCASSFSTGDTYNEQFFGPGTRLTVL.

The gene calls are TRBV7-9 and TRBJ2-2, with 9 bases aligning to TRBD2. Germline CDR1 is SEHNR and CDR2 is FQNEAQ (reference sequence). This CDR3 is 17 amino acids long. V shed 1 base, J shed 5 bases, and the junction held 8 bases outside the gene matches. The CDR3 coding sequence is TGTGCCAGCAGCTTAGTCCACGGGACTAGCTATACCGGGGAGCTGTTTTTT. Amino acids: CASSLVHGTSYTGELFF.